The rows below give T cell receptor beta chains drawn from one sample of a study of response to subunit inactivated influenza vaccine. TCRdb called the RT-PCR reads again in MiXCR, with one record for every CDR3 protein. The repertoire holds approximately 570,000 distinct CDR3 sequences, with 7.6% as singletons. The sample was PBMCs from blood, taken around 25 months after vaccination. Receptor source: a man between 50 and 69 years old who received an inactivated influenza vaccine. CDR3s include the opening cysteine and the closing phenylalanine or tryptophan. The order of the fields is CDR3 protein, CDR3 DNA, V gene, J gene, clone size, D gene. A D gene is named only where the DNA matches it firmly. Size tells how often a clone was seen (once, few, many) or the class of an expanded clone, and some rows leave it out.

CDR3: CASSEDITKGGKLFF
DNA: TGTGCCAGCAGTGAGGATATAACCAAGGGGGGAAAACTGTTTTTT
V: TRBV2
J: TRBJ1-4
size: NA
D: NA

CDR3: CASSLLGRWGTANTEAFF
DNA: TGTGCCAGCAGCCTACTAGGTCGATGGGGGACAGCCAACACTGAAGCTTTCTTT
V: TRBV28
J: TRBJ1-1
size: few
D: TRBD1

CDR3: CASSSGIHNEQFF
DNA: TGTGCCAGCAGTTCCGGGATTCACAATGAGCAGTTCTTC
V: TRBV28
J: TRBJ2-1
size: NA
D: NA

CDR3: CASSSDGAKNIQYF
DNA: TGTGCCAGCAGTTCGGACGGAGCCAAAAACATTCAGTACTTC
V: TRBV6-2/TRBV6-3
J: TRBJ2-4
size: NA
D: NA

CDR3: CASGRTATYEQYF
DNA: TGTGCCAGCGGTCGGACAGCCACCTACGAGCAGTACTTC
V: TRBV28
J: TRBJ2-7
size: NA
D: NA

CDR3: CASSFLGTDNEQYF
DNA: TGTGCCAGCAGTTTCCTTGGGACGGACAACGAGCAGTACTTC
V: TRBV27
J: TRBJ2-7
size: few
D: NA

CDR3: CASSLGTGSITDTQYF
DNA: TGTGCCAGCAGCCTTGGGACAGGGAGTATCACAGATACGCAGTATTTT
V: TRBV5-5
J: TRBJ2-3
size: few
D: TRBD1

CDR3: CASSQWGKGTSGGETQYF
DNA: TGTGCCAGCAGCCAATGGGGAAAAGGGACTAGCGGGGGAGAGACCCAGTACTTC
V: TRBV3-1
J: TRBJ2-5
size: NA
D: TRBD2

CDR3: CASGSTGWGETQYF
DNA: TGTGCCAGCGGATCGACAGGGTGGGGGGAGACCCAGTACTTC
V: TRBV2
J: TRBJ2-5
size: few
D: TRBD1

CDR3: CSARPTGVSYNSPLHF
DNA: TGCAGTGCTAGACCGACAGGGGTCTCCTATAATTCACCCCTCCACTTT
V: TRBV20-1
J: TRBJ1-6
size: NA
D: TRBD1

CDR3: CASSQTGGSSQPQHF
DNA: TGTGCCAGCAGCCAAACAGGGGGTTCGAGTCAGCCCCAGCATTTT
V: TRBV4-2
J: TRBJ1-5
size: few
D: TRBD1

CDR3: CASRSRQGRVGGELFF
DNA: TGTGCCAGCAGAAGCCGACAGGGACGAGTCGGCGGGGAGCTGTTTTTT
V: TRBV6-2/TRBV6-3
J: TRBJ2-2
size: many
D: TRBD1

CDR3: CASSQGLDSQETQYF
DNA: TGTGCCAGCAGCCAAGGACTGGACAGCCAAGAGACCCAGTACTTC
V: TRBV4-2
J: TRBJ2-5
size: NA
D: NA

CDR3: CASSYSGGVGTGELFF
DNA: TGTGCCAGCAGTTACTCCGGGGGCGTTGGCACCGGGGAGCTGTTTTTT
V: TRBV6-5
J: TRBJ2-2
size: many
D: NA

CDR3: CASSQDQGVRTGELFF
DNA: TGTGCCAGCAGCCAAGATCAGGGTGTTCGCACCGGGGAGCTGTTTTTT
V: TRBV4-2
J: TRBJ2-2
size: few
D: NA

CDR3: CASSLQGIEAFF
DNA: TGCGCCAGCAGCCTACAGGGCATTGAAGCTTTCTTT
V: TRBV5-1
J: TRBJ1-1
size: many
D: NA

CDR3: CASSLVAYNEQFF
DNA: TGTGCCAGCAGCTTAGTTGCCTACAATGAGCAGTTCTTC
V: TRBV7-9
J: TRBJ2-1
size: many
D: NA

CDR3: CASSRGRGGETQYF
DNA: TGTGCCAGCAGCCGGGGGCGCGGGGGGGAGACCCAGTACTTC
V: TRBV7-2
J: TRBJ2-5
size: few
D: TRBD2

CDR3: CASSYPSRELNGIQYF
DNA: TGTGCCAGCAGTTACCCATCGCGGGAGCTTAACGGCATTCAGTACTTC
V: TRBV6-2/TRBV6-3
J: TRBJ2-4
size: many
D: TRBD2

CDR3: CASSLGRGGSVNNEQFF
DNA: TGTGCCAGCAGCTTAGGAAGGGGAGGTAGCGTTAACAATGAGCAGTTCTTC
V: TRBV7-2
J: TRBJ2-1
size: many
D: NA

CDR3: CASSQDRSYNEQFF
DNA: TGTGCCAGCAGCCAAGACAGGTCCTACAATGAGCAGTTCTTC
V: TRBV7-6
J: TRBJ2-1
size: NA
D: NA

CDR3: CASSRWTGQGGELFF
DNA: TGTGCCAGCAGCCGTTGGACGGGGCAGGGCGGGGAGCTGTTTTTT
V: TRBV7-2
J: TRBJ2-2
size: NA
D: NA

CDR3: CASSAGQNTDTQYF
DNA: TGCGCCAGCAGCGCTGGACAGAACACAGATACGCAGTATTTT
V: TRBV5-1
J: TRBJ2-3
size: NA
D: NA

CDR3: CASSLAGYTGELFF
DNA: TGTGCCAGCAGTTTAGCCGGTTACACCGGGGAGCTGTTTTTT
V: TRBV12-3/TRBV12-4
J: TRBJ2-2
size: few
D: NA

CDR3: CASSPQGPLHF
DNA: TGTGCCAGCAGCCCCCAGGGACCCCTCCACTTT
V: TRBV7-9
J: TRBJ1-6
size: NA
D: NA

CDR3: CGSSEGGQYF
DNA: TGTGGCAGCAGTGAAGGGGGCCAGTACTTC
V: TRBV25-1
J: TRBJ2-5
size: NA
D: NA

CDR3: CASSFGRLAPTDTQYF
DNA: TGTGCCAGCAGTTTTGGTAGACTAGCCCCCACAGATACGCAGTATTTT
V: TRBV28
J: TRBJ2-3
size: many
D: TRBD2

CDR3: CATSRAKTINTGELFF
DNA: TGTGCCACCAGCAGAGCTAAGACTATAAACACCGGGGAGCTGTTTTTT
V: TRBV15
J: TRBJ2-2
size: many
D: NA

CDR3: CSANVGADTQYF
DNA: TGCAGTGCTAACGTTGGGGCGGATACGCAGTATTTT
V: TRBV20-1
J: TRBJ2-3
size: NA
D: NA

CDR3: CATSVGLTGFTDTQYF
DNA: TGTGCCACCAGCGTGGGACTAACAGGGTTCACAGATACGCAGTATTTT
V: TRBV15
J: TRBJ2-3
size: many
D: NA

CDR3: CASSLSTSSFNEQFF
DNA: TGCGCCAGCAGCTTGAGCACTAGCTCCTTCAATGAGCAGTTCTTC
V: TRBV5-1
J: TRBJ2-1
size: NA
D: NA

CDR3: CASSLTLPGQGARGYTF
DNA: TGCGCCAGCAGTCTTACCCTGCCGGGACAGGGGGCGAGAGGCTACACCTTC
V: TRBV4-1
J: TRBJ1-2
size: NA
D: TRBD1

CDR3: CASSPGTGTLSTEAFF
DNA: TGTGCCAGCTCACCAGGGACAGGGACTTTGAGCACTGAAGCTTTCTTT
V: TRBV18
J: TRBJ1-1
size: many
D: TRBD1

CDR3: CASSHPDRRNTEAFF
DNA: TGTGCCAGCAGTCACCCGGACAGGAGGAACACTGAAGCTTTCTTT
V: TRBV12-3/TRBV12-4
J: TRBJ1-1
size: many
D: TRBD1

CDR3: CASSLIWTNSNEQFF
DNA: TGTGCCAGCAGCTTAATCTGGACTAACTCCAATGAGCAGTTCTTC
V: TRBV7-2
J: TRBJ2-1
size: NA
D: NA

CDR3: CASHYSGSYNEQFF
DNA: TGTGCCAGCCACTACAGCGGGTCCTACAATGAGCAGTTCTTC
V: TRBV12-3/TRBV12-4
J: TRBJ2-1
size: NA
D: NA

CDR3: CASSRRELAGGSAGELFF
DNA: TGTGCCAGCAGTCGACGGGAGCTAGCGGGAGGATCAGCCGGGGAGCTGTTTTTT
V: TRBV12-3/TRBV12-4
J: TRBJ2-2
size: NA
D: TRBD2

CDR3: CASSPPGLYEQYF
DNA: TGTGCCAGCAGCCCACCCGGGTTATACGAGCAGTACTTC
V: TRBV28
J: TRBJ2-7
size: few
D: NA

CDR3: CASSLLWTAKNIQYF
DNA: TGTGCCAGCAGTTTATTATGGACGGCCAAAAACATTCAGTACTTC
V: TRBV28
J: TRBJ2-4
size: few
D: NA

CDR3: CASSPRLALGAGELFF
DNA: TGTGCCAGCAGCCCCCGACTGGCCTTAGGGGCCGGGGAGCTGTTTTTT
V: TRBV7-2
J: TRBJ2-2
size: few
D: NA

CDR3: CASSLGLAGLYNEQFF
DNA: TGCGCCAGCAGTTTGGGACTAGCGGGCCTATACAATGAGCAGTTCTTC
V: TRBV5-1
J: TRBJ2-1
size: NA
D: TRBD2

CDR3: CSASPGGDYEQYF
DNA: TGCAGTGCTTCTCCTGGTGGGGACTACGAGCAGTACTTC
V: TRBV20-1
J: TRBJ2-7
size: few
D: NA

CDR3: CASSQDSDSSVGEAFF
DNA: TGTGCCAGCAGCCAAGATTCGGACAGTTCGGTAGGGGAAGCTTTCTTT
V: TRBV4-2
J: TRBJ1-1
size: NA
D: NA

CDR3: CSARDPGGKGNQPQHF
DNA: TGCAGTGCTAGAGATCCAGGGGGGAAAGGCAATCAGCCCCAGCATTTT
V: TRBV20-1
J: TRBJ1-5
size: many
D: TRBD1